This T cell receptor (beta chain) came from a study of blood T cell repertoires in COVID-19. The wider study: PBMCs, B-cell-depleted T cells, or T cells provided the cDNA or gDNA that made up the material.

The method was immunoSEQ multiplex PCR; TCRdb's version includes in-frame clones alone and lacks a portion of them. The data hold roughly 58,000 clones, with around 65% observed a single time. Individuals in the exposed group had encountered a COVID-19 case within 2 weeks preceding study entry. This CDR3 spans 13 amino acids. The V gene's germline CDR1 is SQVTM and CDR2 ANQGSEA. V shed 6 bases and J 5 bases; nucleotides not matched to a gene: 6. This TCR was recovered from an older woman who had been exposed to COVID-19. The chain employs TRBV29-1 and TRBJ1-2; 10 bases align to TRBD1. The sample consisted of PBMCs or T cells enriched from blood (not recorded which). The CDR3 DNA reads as TGCAGCGTAGACAGGGGGCTTCGGTATGGCTACACCTTC. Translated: CSVDRGLRYGYTF.